The 14 T cell receptor beta chains in this list originate from one sample, sequenced in a study of CXCR3-negative and CXCR3-positive naive CD8 T cells. All TRB cDNA libraries came from 5' RACE performed with UMI labels. TCRdb reprocessed the 5' RACE reads and stores each CDR3 protein as one record, lacking DNA. The sample has approximately 56,000 distinct CDR3 sequences, and its top ten clones hold 20% to 25%. Sequenced sample: memory CD8+ T cells from blood. The receptors stem from a human donor in good health. Some clones in this sample may be carry-over from other donors' samples.

This sequence joins TRBV6-5 and TRBJ2-7. Germline CDR1 is MNHEY and CDR2 is SVGAGI. The CDR3 totals 15 residues. The CDR3 is CASSYSRGINYEQYF.

CDR3 sequence reads: CASSDGGEDTQYF. The chain carries TRBV6-4 and TRBJ2-3; the D gene TCRdb calls, TRBD1, cannot be checked with no DNA. The germline CDR1 and CDR2 sequences are MRHNA and SNTAGT. CDR3 length: 13 residues.

The chain combines TRBV29-1 with TRBJ2-3; TCRdb selects TRBD2, and the lack of DNA leaves this call unchecked. The CDR3 is 17 residues long. Germline V gives CDR1 SQVTM, CDR2 ANQGSEA. The CDR3 sequence: CSVEEGGAAGLVFRQYF.

V usage is TRBV27 and J usage is TRBJ1-1; TCRdb's assignment of TRBD1 cannot be checked, as there is no DNA. CDR1 and CDR2 from the germline V gene are MNHEY and SMNVEV (reference sequence). The CDR3 has 13 amino acids. The CDR3 here is CASSASRGAEAFF.

The chain has TRBV12-3 or TRBV12-4 and TRBJ2-3; TCRdb selects TRBD1, and the lack of DNA leaves this call unchecked. This CDR3 contains 13 residues. The CDR3 protein is CASTRGSTDTQYF.

V is TRBV5-4 and J is TRBJ2-1. Germline V lookup: CDR1 SGHNT, CDR2 YYREEE (reference sequence). The CDR3 consists of 13 residues. The CDR3 reads CASSRGAYNEQFF.

The chain joins TRBV7-9 to TRBJ1-5; the D gene TCRdb calls, TRBD1, cannot be checked with no DNA. This CDR3 has 14 residues. The germline CDR1 and CDR2 sequences are SEHNR and FQNEAQ (reference sequence). CDR3 protein: CASSPPGEDQPQHF.

The rearrangement joins TRBV21-1 to TRBJ2-1; TCRdb outputs TRBD2, but without DNA this stays unchecked. TRBV21-1 is a listed pseudogene. CDR3 size: 19 residues. CDR3 residues: CASSKGLAGGQSNYNEQFF.

The CDR3 spells CASSFGSTNEKLFF. V gene TRBV28 combines with J gene TRBJ1-4. CDR1 is MDHEN, CDR2 SYDVKM, per germline. The CDR3 extends over 14 amino acids.

The V gene is TRBV7-9, the J gene TRBJ2-1; without DNA, the TCRdb call of TRBD2 cannot be checked. This CDR3 region has 15 residues. CDR1 is SEHNR and CDR2 is FQNEAQ in the germline V gene (reference sequence). CDR3 sequence: CASSLPERGYNEQFF. Full variable domain (missing parts from reference TRBV7-9 and TRBJ2-1): DTGVSQNPRHKITKRGQNVTFRCDPISEHNRLYWYRQTLGQGPEFLTYFQNEAQLEKSRLLSDRFSAERPKGSFSTLEIQRTEQGDSAMYLCASSLPERGYNEQFFGPGTRLTVL.

The chain combines TRBV7-3 with TRBJ1-5; TCRdb reports TRBD1, a call that lacks DNA to check it against. Germline V lookup: CDR1 SGHTA, CDR2 FQGTGA. The CDR3 covers 17 residues. The CDR3 spells CASSFITGTGSNQPQHF.

The V gene is TRBV5-1, the J gene TRBJ2-5. Germline assignment: CDR1 SGHRS and CDR2 YFSETQ. This CDR3 region has 13 residues. The chain's CDR3 is CASSLGIQETQYF.

The chain has TRBV19 and TRBJ2-1; TCRdb's D gene call, TRBD2, goes unchecked for lack of DNA. The CDR3 loop spans 17 amino acids. Germline V CDR1 and CDR2: LNHDA, SQIVND (reference sequence). Here the CDR3 reads CASSIGSGGALYNEQFF.

The rearrangement links TRBV6-4 to TRBJ2-3; TCRdb reports TRBD2, a call that lacks DNA to check it against. The CDR3 loop spans 15 amino acids. In germline, CDR1 is MRHNA, CDR2 SNTAGT. The CDR3 is CASSDGTSGTATQYF.